This T cell receptor (beta chain) was captured in a study of shared clonotypes between healthy human individuals. Germline assignment: CDR1 MNHEY and CDR2 SVGAGI. After removal of 7 bases from V and 4 bases from J, the junction contained 7 bases not matched to a gene. This CDR3 has 14 residues. The protocol was immunoSEQ multiplex PCR, while the TCRdb copy is restricted to in-frame clones and leaves out a portion. Of roughly 2.6 million clones in the sample, approximately 94% are singletons; the top ten hold under 0.15%. This chain uses TRBV6-5 with TRBJ2-7, with 10 bases matching TRBD2. Input material: naive CD4+ T cells sorted from blood. The subset was: CD45RA+ positively selected. The sequence was obtained from a man aged 18 to 30 in good health. CDR3 sequence reads: CASTSSGGSYEQYF. For the CDR3, the DNA is TGTGCCAGCACCTCTAGCGGGGGCTCGTACGAGCAGTACTTC.